Described below is a single T cell receptor (beta chain) sequence and its context. Its target is unknown. This record belongs to a study of cytomegalovirus exposure and HLA in healthy donors. Vbeta (60) and Jbeta (13) primers were used in the PCR. The protocol was immunoSEQ multiplex PCR, while the TCRdb copy is restricted to in-frame clones and leaves out a portion. The sample includes over 50,000 clones, 70% to 85% of them seen just once. Whole-study findings and limits: Per published accounts, TCR beta sequences correctly predicted the HLA-A and HLA-B alleles of most subjects.

Material for sequencing was PBMCs. The clonotype was recovered from a man between 35 and 55 years old in good health and CMV-seronegative.

In nucleotides, the CDR3 is TGTGCCAGTAGTACCCCGGGAGAGACCTATTATGGCTACACCTTC. Amino acid sequence: CASSTPGETYYGYTF. This chain connects TRBV19 to TRBJ1-2; D is unclear. From germline, CDR1 is LNHDA and CDR2 SQIVND (reference sequence). V was pared by 4 bases and J by 5 bases, with 17 bases between. The CDR3 loop spans 15 amino acids.